These 11 T cell receptor beta chains came from one sample sequenced in a study of neurological immune-mediated disorders. Time point in this sample: longitudinal time-point 3. A single record per CDR3 protein comes from TCRdb applying MiXCR to the 5' RACE reads. This table has approximately 100,000 distinct CDR3 sequences, about 10% appearing once. The sequencing input was PBMCs. The source is a female donor with HTLV-1-associated myelopathy (HAM/TSP).

This clonotype was detected many times. V and J are TRBV10-1 and TRBJ1-3; D unclear. Germline lookup yields CDR1 WNHNN and CDR2 SYGVQD (reference sequence). This CDR3 is built from 14 residues. The V end was cut by 4 bases, the J end by 2 bases, with 9 bases between. CDR3: CASSGGSTGNTIYF. CDR3 nucleotides: TGCGCCAGCAGTGGAGGTTCCACTGGAAACACCATATATTTT.

With respect to this clonotype: A much larger clonotype is one base distant, so this may be a read error. V and J are TRBV10-1 and TRBJ2-3, with D perhaps matching TRBD2 (6 bases). Trimming stripped 0 bases from V and 8 bases from J, with 18 bases between. The germline gives CDR1 WNHNN, CDR2 SYGVQD (reference sequence). This CDR3 is built from 16 residues. CDR3 coding DNA: TGCGCCAGCAGTGAGTCGAGCGGACTATGCTCGGGTACGCAGTATTTT. Protein product: CASSESSGLCSGTQYF.

The table lists this clonotype with a few counts. The chain combines TRBV20-1 with TRBJ2-7; D gene ambiguous. This CDR3 comprises 13 residues. The germline V and J ends were trimmed by 1 base and 5 bases, with 12 bases remaining between them. CDR1 and CDR2 (germline): DFQATT, SNEGSKA (reference sequence). For the CDR3, the DNA is TGCAGTGCTAGAGCGCTAGAGGAAGACGAGCAGTACTTC. Its translation: CSARALEEDEQYF.

In this sample, this clonotype turned up many times. The rearrangement links TRBV5-8 to TRBJ2-2; D is possibly TRBD1 (5 bases). The length of the CDR3 is 16 residues. V lost 4 bases and J 0 bases, leaving 13 bases between the germline ends. The germline CDR1 and CDR2 sequences are SGHTS and YDEGEE. The CDR3, as DNA: TGTGCCAGCAGCCCGCGACAGTATACGAACACCGGGGAGCTGTTTTTT. Translation gives CASSPRQYTNTGELFF. Complete variable domain (other parts from reference TRBV5-8 and TRBJ2-2): EAGVTQSPTHLIKTRGQQATLRCSPISGHTSVYWYQQALGLGLQFLLWYDEGEERNRGNFPPRFSGRQFPNYSSELNVNALELEDSALYLCASSPRQYTNTGELFFGEGSRLTVL.

V gene TRBV12-3 or TRBV12-4 combines with J gene TRBJ2-5; 7 nucleotides agree with TRBD1. This CDR3 comprises 15 residues. After removal of 3 bases from V and 3 bases from J, the junction contained 7 bases not matched to a gene. The CDR3: CASSFYRGDEETQYF. The CDR3 DNA follows: TGTGCCAGCAGTTTTTACAGGGGAGACGAAGAGACCCAGTACTTC.

This clonotype was seen many times. One junction end disagrees with the germline gene, perhaps due to a read error. The chain is built from TRBV15 and TRBJ2-4, with 11 positions matching TRBD1. This CDR3 spans 22 amino acids. Germline V CDR1 and CDR2: LNHNV, YYDKDF (reference sequence). The CDR3 spells CATSKEGRRGQGAKAAKNIQYF. DNA for the CDR3: TGTGCTACCAGCAAAGAAGGCCGCCGTGGACAGGGGGCCAAAGCAGCCAAAAACATTCAGTACTTC.

This clonotype was observed many times. The chain employs TRBV18 and TRBJ1-4; D gene uncertain. Germline values: CDR1 KGHSH, CDR2 LQKENI. The CDR3 length is 12 residues. V gave up 2 bases and J gave up 8 bases, with 6 bases separating them. In nucleotides, the CDR3 is TGTGCCAGCTCACCAAGCGACGAAAAACTGTTTTTT. Its protein is CASSPSDEKLFF.

In this sample, this clonotype turned up many times. The V gene is TRBV20-1, the J gene TRBJ2-3; TRBD2 matches 11 bases. The CDR3 extends over 15 amino acids. V lost 6 bases to trimming and J lost 0 bases; unmatched junction nucleotides: 5. Germline CDR1 and CDR2: DFQATT and SNEGSKA (reference sequence). The CDR3 protein is CSAMTSGISTDTQYF. The CDR3 DNA reads as TGCAGTGCGATGACTAGCGGGATTAGCACAGATACGCAGTATTTT.

V gene TRBV7-9 combines with J gene TRBJ2-7, with 8 nucleotides matching TRBD1. The CDR3 sequence is 12 residues long. Germline loops: CDR1 SEHNR, CDR2 FQNEAQ (reference sequence). Losses at the gene ends were 5 bases for V and 6 bases for J; bases not matched to a gene: 3. The CDR3 DNA sequence: TGTGCCAGCAGCCCAGGACAGGGCGAGCAGTACTTC. Encoded protein: CASSPGQGEQYF.

Many counts were recorded for this clonotype. The genes are TRBV12-3 or TRBV12-4 and TRBJ2-1, with TRBD1 identical over 10 bases. The length of the CDR3 is 18 residues. Trimming cost V 3 bases and J 4 bases; bases outside gene matches: 12. This CDR3 reads CASSFRTGGIRTYNEQFF. The DNA of the CDR3 is TGTGCCAGCAGTTTCCGGACAGGGGGAATAAGGACGTACAATGAGCAGTTCTTC.

The gene calls are TRBV4-1 and TRBJ2-3; D unclear. V lost 1 base and J lost 3, with 8 bases in between. The CDR3 has 14 amino acids. Germline V lookup: CDR1 MGHRA, CDR2 YSYEKL. The CDR3 DNA reads TGCGCCAGCAGCCAAGCTCTAACGACAGATACGCAGTATTTT. Protein product: CASSQALTTDTQYF.